This TCR beta chain was identified in a study of OX40 agonist ivuxolimab in advanced cancers. V gave up 5 bases and J gave up 0 bases, with 13 bases separating them. From germline, CDR1 is SGHAT and CDR2 FQNNGV. This CDR3 has 15 residues. Study results and limitations: Dose levels from 0.1 to 3.0 mg/kg saw CD4+ and CD8+ blood T cells expand clonally by week 6. Some patients who did not respond also had low normalized T-cell clonal expansion.

Cycle 7 day 1, cycle 4 day 1, and baseline were the timepoints at which blood was sampled. Repertoires were generated with immunoSEQ multiplex PCR, while TCRdb's copy carries only in-frame clones and drops some. Among some 99,000 clones, about 90% were seen once, and the ten largest hold around 1.5%. This clone is termed medium-sized. Its target is unknown. Sequenced material: CD4+ or CD8+ T cells sorted from blood, taken in a trial of the OX40 agonist ivuxolimab. This TCR was sampled from an adult with an advanced solid tumor such as melanoma, head and neck, liver or kidney cancer. The chain combines TRBV11-2 with TRBJ1-1; no definite D call. The CDR3 region has the DNA TGTGCCAGCAGCCGGGGTTACGCCATGAACACTGAAGCTTTCTTT. Its translation is CASSRGYAMNTEAFF.